This TCR beta chain was captured in a study of regulatory T cells in long-lasting Graves disease. General study points: Persistent disease exhibited a predilection for TRBV28, TRBJ1-2 and TRBJ2-5.

Indicated time point: newly diagnosed GD, antithyroid drugs for less than 3 months. Isolated PBMC RNA provided the starting material for the TCR library. This clonotype was observed many times. Antigen: not known. Sequencing libraries for TCR beta were prepared with iRepertoire HTBI primers and Arm-PCR of CDR3 regions. TCRdb reanalysed the multiplex PCR reads using MiXCR and keeps one entry per CDR3 protein. The data contain around 450,000 distinct CDR3 sequences, 15% of them singletons. V lost 2 bases to trimming and J lost 5 bases; unmatched junction nucleotides: 5. The CDR3 covers 14 residues. Per germline, CDR1 SGHAT and CDR2 FQNNGV. These data were also filed under a second study, of T cells in Graves' hyperthyroidism and ophthalmopathy.

The TCR comes from a woman in her forties with Graves disease. Sequencing used peripheral blood mononuclear cells (PBMCs), obtained at new diagnosis, from a patient treated with antithyroid drugs. J is TRBJ1-2 and V is TRBV11-2; 7 bases map to TRBD1. The CDR3 loop reads CASSLLRTGYGYTF. CDR3 nucleotides: TGTGCCAGCAGCTTACTACGGACAGGTTATGGCTACACCTTC.